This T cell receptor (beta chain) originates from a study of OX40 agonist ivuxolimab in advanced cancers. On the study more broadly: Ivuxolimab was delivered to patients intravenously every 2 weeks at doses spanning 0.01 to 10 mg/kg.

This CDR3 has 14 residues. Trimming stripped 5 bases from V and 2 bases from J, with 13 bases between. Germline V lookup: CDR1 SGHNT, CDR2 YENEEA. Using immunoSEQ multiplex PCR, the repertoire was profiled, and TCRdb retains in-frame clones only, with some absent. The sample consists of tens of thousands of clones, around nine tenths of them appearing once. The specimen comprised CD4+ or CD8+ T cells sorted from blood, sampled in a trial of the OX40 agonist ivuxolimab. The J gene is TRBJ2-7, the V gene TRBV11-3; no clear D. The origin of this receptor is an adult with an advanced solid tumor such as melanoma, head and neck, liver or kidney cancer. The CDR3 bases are TGTGCCAGCAGCCGAAGACGCTCTGCCTACGAGCAGTACTTC. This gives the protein CASSRRRSAYEQYF. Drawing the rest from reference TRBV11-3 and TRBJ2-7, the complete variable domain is EAGVVQSPRYKIIEKKQPVAFWCNPISGHNTLYWYLQNLGQGPELLIRYENEEAVDDSQLPKDRFSAERLKGVDSTLKIQPAELGDSAVYLCASSRRRSAYEQYFGPGTRLTVT.